One sample yielded the 10 T cell receptor beta chains listed below, sequenced in a study of blood T cell repertoires in COVID-19. Data came from immunoSEQ multiplex PCR; TCRdb stores just in-frame clones and leaves some out. The data hold a few hundred thousand clones, with around 92% observed a single time. The sample consisted of peripheral blood. The origin of the receptors is a person aged 18-35 years with COVID-19, enrolled during active disease.

The chain employs TRBV5-4 and TRBJ1-1; 8 bases are a match to TRBD1. Per the germline V gene, CDR1 is SGHNT and CDR2 is YYREEE (reference sequence). With V trimmed by 4 bases and J by 0 bases, 5 bases remained unmatched. CDR3 size: 15 residues. The CDR3 nucleotides are TGTGCCAGCAGCCCGGACAGGGCTATGAACACTGAAGCTTTCTTT. It is translated as CASSPDRAMNTEAFF.

The V and J genes are TRBV11-2 and TRBJ2-2, with D possibly matching TRBD1 (6 bases). CDR3 size: 14 residues. V dropped 4 bases and J dropped 9 bases, with 15 bases sitting between them. Germline V gene data show CDR1 as SGHAT and CDR2 as FQNNGV. CDR3 coding DNA: TGTGCCAGCAGCTCGTTACAGGGTCTCCGGGAGCTGTTTTTT. It yields the protein CASSSLQGLRELFF. Together with reference TRBV11-2 and TRBJ2-2, the CDR3 gives the full variable domain: EAGVAQSPRYKIIEKRQSVAFWCNPISGHATLYWYQQILGQGPKLLIQFQNNGVVDDSQLPKDRFSAERLKGVDSTLKIQPAKLEDSAVYLCASSSLQGLRELFFGEGSRLTVL.

The chain carries TRBV30 and TRBJ1-6; weak D call: TRBD1 (6 bases). The CDR3 extends over 14 amino acids. Trimming took 0 bases from V and 7 from J, leaving 10 bases between them. Germline V gives CDR1 GTSNPN, CDR2 SVGIG (reference sequence). In DNA, the CDR3 is TGTGCCTGGAGTGTGAAAACAGGGAATTCACCCCTCCACTTT. Its translation: CAWSVKTGNSPLHF.

The chain links TRBV6-5 to TRBJ1-1; 10 bases line up with TRBD1. V gave up 1 base and J gave up 3 bases; unmatched junction bases: 2. Germline CDR1 MNHEY, CDR2 SVGAGI. The CDR3 contains 15 residues. The CDR3 loop is CASSYWTGGHTEAFF. The CDR3 coding sequence is TGTGCCAGCAGTTACTGGACAGGGGGACACACTGAAGCTTTCTTT.

The V call is TRBV9, the J call TRBJ1-1, with D perhaps TRBD1 (6 bases). The CDR3 length is 14 residues. Per germline, CDR1 SGDLS and CDR2 YYNGEE. The ends were cut back, 4 bases at V and 4 bases at J, with 14 bases in the middle. CDR3 in amino acids: CASSLGTPLTEAFF. The CDR3 region has the DNA TGTGCCAGCAGCCTGGGGACACCACTCACTGAAGCTTTCTTT.

The V and J genes are TRBV4-1 and TRBJ1-4; D possibly corresponds to TRBD1 (5 bases). The V end was cut by 4 bases, the J end by 6 bases, with 15 bases between. Germline CDR1 is MGHRA and CDR2 is YSYEKL. The length of the CDR3 is 15 residues. The chain's CDR3 is CASSPRRGVDEKLFF. CDR3 nucleotide sequence: TGCGCCAGCAGCCCCCGCCGGGGGGTCGATGAAAAACTGTTTTTT.

The rearrangement joins TRBV24-1 to TRBJ2-2, with 9 bases matching TRBD1. Germline V gene lookup returns CDR1 KGHDR and CDR2 SFDVKD. With V trimmed by 0 bases and J by 4 bases, 2 bases remained unmatched. The CDR3 runs to 16 residues. DNA for the CDR3: TGTGCCACCAGTGATTTGCGGACAGGGGTCACCGGGGAGCTGTTTTTT. It encodes CATSDLRTGVTGELFF.

This clone turned up a few times. The V call is TRBV28, the J call TRBJ1-1, with D perhaps TRBD1 (6 bases). The CDR3 runs 14 residues. Germline CDR1 MDHEN, CDR2 SYDVKM. Trimming cost V 4 bases and J 10 bases, with 19 bases left between them. The CDR3 region has the DNA TGTGCCAGCAGTTCGCCCCGTAGGGGGATACTAGCTTTCTTT. Protein sequence: CASSSPRRGILAFF.

The chain joins TRBV11-2 to TRBJ2-5; 8 nucleotides line up with TRBD1. Germline lookup yields CDR1 SGHAT and CDR2 FQNNGV. This CDR3 is built from 14 residues. With V trimmed by 7 bases and J by 3 bases, 7 bases remained unmatched. CDR3 in amino acids: CASILGGQEETQYF. The CDR3 DNA reads as TGTGCCAGCATCCTAGGGGGACAGGAAGAGACCCAGTACTTC.

Here the CDR3 DNA reads TGTGCCAGCAGTTACCCAAGGACGGGGACAGGAAATCAGCCCCAGCATTTT. It is translated as CASSYPRTGTGNQPQHF. The genes are TRBV6-2 or TRBV6-3 and TRBJ1-5; TRBD1 matches at 8 bases. This CDR3 contains 17 residues. CDR1 is MNHEY, CDR2 SVGEGT, per germline. Trimming cost V 2 bases and J 4 bases; bases outside gene matches: 10.